These T cell receptor beta chains were read from a single sample in a study of blood T cell repertoires in COVID-19. The table came from immunoSEQ multiplex PCR; TCRdb's copy has only in-frame clones and leaves some out. The sample lists 200,000 or so clones; 88% were seen once. Sequencing used PBMCs or T cells enriched from blood (not recorded which). These receptors were taken from a woman aged 40 to 55 with acute COVID-19. CDR3s include the opening cysteine and the closing phenylalanine or tryptophan. D genes are given only for firm matches. A row's size may be missing; if present it is once, few, many or a size class.

D	V	size	J	DNA	CDR3
TRBD1	TRBV5-5	NA	TRBJ1-3	TGTGCCAGCAGCTTACTCCTCAGACAGGGGCCTGGAAACACCATATATTTT	CASSLLLRQGPGNTIYF
NA	TRBV6-5	NA	TRBJ1-1	TGTGCCAGCAGTTACACGACACTGAACACTGAAGCTTTCTTT	CASSYTTLNTEAFF
NA	TRBV7-2	NA	TRBJ2-7	TGTGCCAGCAGCTTCAGCAGGGGTAGCGAGCAGTACTTC	CASSFSRGSEQYF
TRBD1	TRBV7-2	NA	TRBJ1-2	TGTGCCAGCAGCTTAGCCCAGGGGGCGCTTAACTATGGCTACACCTTC	CASSLAQGALNYGYTF
NA	TRBV7-2	NA	TRBJ2-7	TGTGCCAGCAGCTTAGCTAACGAGCAGTACTTC	CASSLANEQYF
TRBD1	TRBV7-9	NA	TRBJ1-4	TGTGCCAGCAGCCGGACAGGTTCCCAAGAAAAACTGTTTTTT	CASSRTGSQEKLFF
NA	TRBV6-1	NA	TRBJ1-2	TGTGCCAGCAGTGAAGGGGCAGCAACTAACTATGGCTACACCTTC	CASSEGAATNYGYTF
TRBD1	TRBV18	NA	TRBJ2-5	TGTGCCAGCTCACCCCTAGGACAGGGAATGGAGACCCAGTACTTC	CASSPLGQGMETQYF
TRBD1	TRBV18	few	TRBJ1-1	TGTGCCAGCTCACCCACCCGAGGACAGGGCACTGAAGCTTTCTTT	CASSPTRGQGTEAFF
TRBD1	TRBV7-9	NA	TRBJ1-6	TGTGCCAGCAGCTGGGACAGGGGAAGTTCACCCCTCCACTTT	CASSWDRGSSPLHF
NA	TRBV15	NA	TRBJ1-4	TGTGCCACCAGCCCTGACAGGATTAATGAAAAACTGTTTTTT	CATSPDRINEKLFF
NA	TRBV7-2	NA	TRBJ1-1	TGTGCCAGCAGCTCATGGGGCCGCGCAGCCACTGAAGCTTTCTTT	CASSSWGRAATEAFF
NA	TRBV19	NA	TRBJ2-5	TGTGCCAGTAGTACCCAGGGCCAAGAGACCCAGTACTTC	CASSTQGQETQYF
TRBD2	TRBV14	few	TRBJ2-1	TGTGCCAGCAGCCTCGGACTAGCGGGAGGGGGCTACAATGAGCAGTTCTTC	CASSLGLAGGGYNEQFF
NA	TRBV29-1	NA	TRBJ1-2	TGCAGCGCCCTAGGCTACACCTTC	CSALGYTF
NA	TRBV5-5	NA	TRBJ1-2	TGTGCCAGCAGCTTGGCCGGGGTCAACTATGGCTACACCTTC	CASSLAGVNYGYTF
TRBD1	TRBV7-2	NA	TRBJ2-3	TGTGCCAGCAGTGAGTCCGGGACAGGGGGCGGTACGCAGTATTTT	CASSESGTGGGTQYF
NA	TRBV9	NA	TRBJ1-3	TGTGCCAGCAGCCCGAGAACGCCGCACTCTGGAAACACCATATATTTT	CASSPRTPHSGNTIYF
NA	TRBV5-6	NA	TRBJ1-1	TGTGCCAGCAGCTTGCAGGGGTCTGAAGCTTTCTTT	CASSLQGSEAFF
TRBD1	TRBV7-2	NA	TRBJ2-5	TGTGCCAGCAGCCCGGGACAGGGACAAGAGACCCAGTACTTC	CASSPGQGQETQYF
TRBD2	TRBV5-1	NA	TRBJ2-3	TGCGCCAGCAGCTTGGGCTCGACTAGCGGGAATACGCAGTATTTT	CASSLGSTSGNTQYF
NA	TRBV5-6	NA	TRBJ1-1	TGTGCCAGCAGCTTGGCAGGGAACACTGAAGCTTTCTTT	CASSLAGNTEAFF
TRBD1	TRBV19	NA	TRBJ1-1	TGTGCCAGTAGACCCGGGACAGGGAGGGGCACTGAAGCTTTCTTT	CASRPGTGRGTEAFF
TRBD1	TRBV7-2	many	TRBJ1-6	TGTGCCAGCAGCCAGCGGCAGGGGGGATCACCCCTCCACTTT	CASSQRQGGSPLHF
TRBD2	TRBV5-1	NA	TRBJ2-7	TGCGCCAGCAGCCCCTCGGGGGGGAGCTCCTACGAGCAGTACTTC	CASSPSGGSSYEQYF
NA	TRBV12-3/TRBV12-4	few	TRBJ2-1	TGTGCCAGCAGCCTTCCTCTAGAGCAGTTCTTC	CASSLPLEQFF
NA	TRBV7-9	NA	TRBJ2-2	TGTGCCAGCAGAGTCGGGGGCGGGGAGCTGTTTTTT	CASRVGGGELFF
NA	TRBV9	NA	TRBJ1-2	TGTGCCAGCAGCGTAGGACTGCGGGGCTATGGCTACACCTTC	CASSVGLRGYGYTF